This TCR beta chain was recovered during a study of control samples from healthy donors and cancer patients. The assay was immunoSEQ multiplex PCR, and TCRdb's table has in-frame clones only and misses some. The sample holds approximately 190,000 clones; roughly nine tenths are singletons and the top ten take approximately 1.8%. V lost 5 bases, J lost 3 bases, and 10 bases lay in between. CDR1 is SGHTA and CDR2 is FQGNSA in the germline V gene. The CDR3 is 13 amino acids. The chain combines TRBV7-2 with TRBJ1-1; tentative D call: TRBD1 (5 bases). The sequence derives from a man aged 25-45 years in good health. Sequencing input: blood. Here the CDR3 DNA reads TGTGCCAGCAGCCCCCAGGGTTACACTGAAGCTTTCTTT. It specifies CASSPQGYTEAFF.